The rows below give T cell receptor beta chains drawn from one sample of a study of PD-L1 blockade in urothelial cancer. Only in-frame clones appear in the TCRdb table, and some are missing; sequencing was by immunoSEQ multiplex PCR. The sample carries about 84,000 clones, roughly 90% recorded once. Source: PBMCs, taken around atezolizumab (anti-PD-L1) treatment. The receptors stem from a man in his sixties with urothelial cancer. Both conserved end residues are part of each CDR3. A D gene is named only where the DNA matches it firmly. Size values are once, few and many counts, or a class for expanded clones, and some rows have none.

18 TRBJ2-3 TRBD2 TRBV15 . TGTGCCACCAGCAGAGACCCAGGACTAGCGGGGGAGTGGGGTACGCAGTATTTT CATSRDPGLAGEWGTQYF
16 TRBJ1-1 TRBD1 TRBV7-3 . TGTGCCAGCAGCTTTCAGGGGGCAGGGGGGAACACTGAAGCTTTCTTT CASSFQGAGGNTEAFF
17 TRBJ2-4 TRBD1 TRBV6-9 . TGTGCCAGCAGTCCCCCCGGGACAGGGGGGACCAAAAACATTCAGTACTTC CASSPPGTGGTKNIQYF
14 TRBJ2-1 . TRBV10-3 . TGTGCCATCAAATTAGAACGGGAGTACAATGAGCAGTTCTTC CAIKLEREYNEQFF
14 TRBJ1-5 . TRBV19 . TGTGCCAGTAGTATTGCGAATAGCAATCAGCCCCAGCATTTT CASSIANSNQPQHF
12 TRBJ2-2 . TRBV7-9 . TGTGCCAGCAGCTTGGCGGTCGGGGAGCTGTTTTTT CASSLAVGELFF
14 TRBJ1-6 . TRBV10-2 . TGCGCCAGTCTCCCGAGCTCCTATAATTCACCCCTCCACTTT CASLPSSYNSPLHF
15 TRBJ2-3 . TRBV19 . TGTGCCAGGAGAACACAGGTCAAATGCACAGATACGCAGTATTTT CARRTQVKCTDTQYF
14 TRBJ1-2 . TRBV7-8 . TGTGCCAGCAGCCCCCAGGCTGCTAACTATGGCTACACCTTC CASSPQAANYGYTF
16 TRBJ2-1 TRBD2 TRBV5-1 . TGCGCCAGCAGCCTTACCGGGACTAGCACCTACAATGAGCAGTTCTTC CASSLTGTSTYNEQFF
16 TRBJ2-1 TRBD1 TRBV27 . TGTGCCAGCGCAACTTGGGGACAGGGGTCCCACAATGAGCAGTTCTTC CASATWGQGSHNEQFF
18 TRBJ1-1 TRBD1 TRBV4-2 . TGTGCCAGCAGCCAAACGACAGGGGGCATCGAAAGGAACACTGAAGCTTTCTTT CASSQTTGGIERNTEAFF
14 TRBJ1-5 TRBD1 TRBV18 . TGTGCCAGCTCGCCCGGGACAGGGGATCAGCCCCAGCATTTT CASSPGTGDQPQHF
18 TRBJ2-3 TRBD2 TRBV7-2 once TGTGCCAGCAGCTTAGGCGGGTCGGGATTCGGGGGGGCAGATACGCAGTATTTT CASSLGGSGFGGADTQYF
16 TRBJ2-3 TRBD2 TRBV7-2 . TGTGCCAGCAGCCAAGAGCCAGCGGGAAGCACAGATACGCAGTATTTT CASSQEPAGSTDTQYF
14 TRBJ1-2 TRBD1 TRBV30 once TGTGCCTGGAGTTTTATGACAGGGAACTATGGCTACACCTTC CAWSFMTGNYGYTF
14 TRBJ2-2 TRBD2 TRBV9 . TGTGCCAGCAGCTCTAGCGGAAACACCGGGGAGCTGTTTTTT CASSSSGNTGELFF
12 TRBJ1-2 TRBD1 TRBV28 . TGTGCCAGCGGACAGGTTTTCTATGGCTACACCTTC CASGQVFYGYTF
15 TRBJ2-7 TRBD1 TRBV6-5 . TGTGCCAGCAGTCCACAGGGGTTCGGTGGTTACGAGCAGTACTTC CASSPQGFGGYEQYF
15 TRBJ1-2 . TRBV11-2 . TGTGCCAGCAGCTTAGACAGGGGAGCTAACTATGGCTACACCTTC CASSLDRGANYGYTF
13 TRBJ2-5 TRBD1 TRBV6-5 . TGTGCCAGCAGGAAGACAGGGTCAGAGACCCAGTACTTC CASRKTGSETQYF
12 TRBJ2-5 TRBD1 TRBV7-2 . TGTGCCAGCTGCCATGAGACAGGGATCCAGTACTTC CASCHETGIQYF
13 TRBJ1-2 TRBD1 TRBV5-1 . TGCGCCAGCAGCTCGGACAGGGGGCAAGGCTACACCTTC CASSSDRGQGYTF
14 TRBJ2-2 . TRBV10-3 . TGTGCCATCAGTGAGGGACTACACACCGGGGAGCTGTTTTTT CAISEGLHTGELFF
17 TRBJ2-3 TRBD1 TRBV5-1 . TGCGCCAGCAGCGTCGCCGGGACAGGGGGCGGCACAGATACGCAGTATTTT CASSVAGTGGGTDTQYF
15 TRBJ2-3 . TRBV5-6 . TGTGCCAGCAGCCGTGGGGGCAGGGGAGTAGATACGCAGTATTTT CASSRGGRGVDTQYF
11 TRBJ2-7 . TRBV5-4 once TGTGCCAGCAGCCCGTTAGACGAGCAGTACTTC CASSPLDEQYF
13 TRBJ1-4 . TRBV2 once TGTGCCAGCGGATTCGGTCTGCGGGAAAAACTGTTTTTT CASGFGLREKLFF
16 TRBJ2-2 . TRBV19 . TGTGCCAGTAGAGCAGAGGGGGGGGCGAACACCGGGGAGCTGTTTTTT CASRAEGGANTGELFF
13 TRBJ2-5 TRBD2 TRBV2 . TGTGCCAGACAGGGGACTAGCGGGCAGCCCCAGTACTTC CARQGTSGQPQYF
19 TRBJ2-7 TRBD2 TRBV11-2 . TGTGCCAGCAGCTTACTCGGAGGCCTAGCGGGAGGTAGTACCTACGAGCAGTACTTC CASSLLGGLAGGSTYEQYF
19 TRBJ2-1 TRBD2 TRBV5-1 . TGCGCCAGCAGCTTGCGGCTAGCGGGGGGGCCGCCCCTTGGTAATGAGCAGTTCTTC CASSLRLAGGPPLGNEQFF
16 TRBJ1-3 TRBD1 TRBV6-5 . TGTGCCAGCAGTTACTCAGACAGGGATCGGGGAAACACCATATATTTT CASSYSDRDRGNTIYF
18 TRBJ2-1 TRBD2 TRBV7-9 . TGTGCCAGCAGCCGGAGCGGGACTAGCGGGAGGGGAAGCAATGAGCAGTTCTTC CASSRSGTSGRGSNEQFF
13 TRBJ2-6 . TRBV5-8 . TGTGCCAGCAGTTCCGTTGGGGCCAACGTCCTGACTTTC CASSSVGANVLTF
16 TRBJ2-5 . TRBV5-1 . TGCGCCAGCAGCCCAAGGTTGGTGCAGGGAGGAGAGACCCAGTACTTC CASSPRLVQGGETQYF
16 TRBJ1-4 TRBD1 TRBV4-3 . TGCGCCAGCAGCCAGTCTACGACAGGGGGTAATGAAAAACTGTTTTTT CASSQSTTGGNEKLFF
12 TRBJ2-7 . TRBV7-9 once TGTGCCAGCAGCCCAAGCGGGTCGCGGCAGTACTTC CASSPSGSRQYF
13 TRBJ1-2 . TRBV28 . TGTGCCAGCAGTATAGCATCTAACTATGGCTACACCTTC CASSIASNYGYTF
14 TRBJ2-1 . TRBV7-6 once TGTGCCAGCAGCTTGGAGGTAACCTACAATGAGCAGTTCTTC CASSLEVTYNEQFF
15 TRBJ2-3 . TRBV4-3 . TGCGCCAGCAGCCCCAGCAGCGGATACACAGATACGCAGTATTTT CASSPSSGYTDTQYF
13 TRBJ2-1 . TRBV28 . TGTGCCAGCAACCAACAGGGCTACAATGAGCAGTTCTTC CASNQQGYNEQFF
14 TRBJ2-7 TRBD1 TRBV9 . TGTGCCAGCAGTCCCGGGACAGGCATGGGGGAGCAGTACTTC CASSPGTGMGEQYF
12 TRBJ2-1 . TRBV2 . TGTGCCAGCAGTGAACAAGCTTTTGAGCAGTTCTTC CASSEQAFEQFF
14 TRBJ1-1 . TRBV7-2 . TGTGCCAGCAGCCCTGGGGACATGTTTTCTAGAGCTTTCTTT CASSPGDMFSRAFF
14 TRBJ2-1 . TRBV7-8 . TGTGCCAGCAGCTTAGAAATCAGGTACAATGAGCAGTTCTTC CASSLEIRYNEQFF
14 TRBJ2-3 . TRBV9 . TGTGCCAGCAGCGTGGGCTCTAGCACAGATACGCAGTATTTT CASSVGSSTDTQYF
15 TRBJ2-7 TRBD2 TRBV11-2 . TGTGCCAGCAGCTGGAGCGGGAGGTCCCCCTACGAGCAGTACTTC CASSWSGRSPYEQYF
18 TRBJ2-1 TRBD1 TRBV4-3 . TGCGCCAGCAGCCCAGGGACAGGGGGCTTGCGGGGTTACAATGAGCAGTTCTTC CASSPGTGGLRGYNEQFF
15 TRBJ2-2 TRBD1 TRBV2 once TGTGCCAGCAGTTACAGGGGACCAAACACCGGGGAGCTGTTTTTT CASSYRGPNTGELFF
13 TRBJ2-7 TRBD1 TRBV5-1 . TGCGCCAGCAGCCCCCGGGACAGCTACGAGCAGTACTTC CASSPRDSYEQYF